These T cell receptor beta chains were read from a single sample in a study of blood T cell repertoires in COVID-19. Using immunoSEQ multiplex PCR, the repertoire was profiled, and TCRdb retains in-frame clones only, with some absent. Among fewer than 350,000 clones, 88% were seen once, and the ten largest hold just under 9.5%. The source material was peripheral blood. These TCRs come from a young man with active or convalescent COVID-19. The conserved cysteine and the conserved F or W are not part of the CDR3 here. Fields, in order: V gene, J gene, CDR3 protein.

V gene: TRBV7-9
J gene: TRBJ2-7
CDR3 protein: ASSFRTTSSYEQY

V gene: TRBV10-2
J gene: TRBJ2-7
CDR3 protein: ASSEYGTSSYEQY

V gene: TRBV18
J gene: TRBJ2-1
CDR3 protein: ASSPLDRNEQF

V gene: TRBV2
J gene: TRBJ1-2
CDR3 protein: ASSDRGNYGYT

V gene: TRBV7-6
J gene: TRBJ2-1
CDR3 protein: ASSSSLARNNEQF

V gene: TRBV5-1
J gene: TRBJ1-1
CDR3 protein: ASSPGTAELYEAF

V gene: TRBV6-2/TRBV6-3
J gene: TRBJ2-7
CDR3 protein: ASSYLRLAGGTYEQY

V gene: TRBV12-5
J gene: TRBJ2-1
CDR3 protein: ASGLLTTPSSYNEQF

V gene: TRBV24-1
J gene: TRBJ2-5
CDR3 protein: ATSSGIGGPQETQY

V gene: TRBV12-5
J gene: TRBJ2-5
CDR3 protein: ASVSGYQETQY

V gene: TRBV5-1
J gene: TRBJ1-1
CDR3 protein: ASRKQGVNTEAF

V gene: TRBV7-9
J gene: TRBJ2-7
CDR3 protein: ASSPRKRPAPLYEQY

V gene: TRBV6-1
J gene: TRBJ2-7
CDR3 protein: ASSEAGTGEQY

V gene: TRBV2
J gene: TRBJ1-2
CDR3 protein: ASSVRDSQPSYGYT

V gene: TRBV4-3
J gene: TRBJ1-6
CDR3 protein: ASSRIAQGAYNSPLH

V gene: TRBV6-5
J gene: TRBJ1-6
CDR3 protein: ASSYSVGGSNSPLH

V gene: TRBV4-3
J gene: TRBJ1-5
CDR3 protein: ASSQDRGASNQPQH

V gene: TRBV19
J gene: TRBJ2-2
CDR3 protein: ASSPLADIGGELF

V gene: TRBV5-4
J gene: TRBJ2-7
CDR3 protein: ASSLGQGAGLREQY

V gene: TRBV2
J gene: TRBJ1-1
CDR3 protein: ASCFYTEAF

V gene: TRBV7-2
J gene: TRBJ1-6
CDR3 protein: ASSLTGGSYNSPLH

V gene: TRBV5-1
J gene: TRBJ2-6
CDR3 protein: ASSLWEGNVLT

V gene: TRBV27
J gene: TRBJ2-7
CDR3 protein: ASSFPKYSVHEQY

V gene: TRBV3-1/TRBV3-2
J gene: TRBJ2-2
CDR3 protein: ASSQGGGANTGELF

V gene: TRBV3-1/TRBV3-2
J gene: TRBJ1-2
CDR3 protein: ASSQGQGLGYT

V gene: TRBV18
J gene: TRBJ1-1
CDR3 protein: ASSLMGEVF